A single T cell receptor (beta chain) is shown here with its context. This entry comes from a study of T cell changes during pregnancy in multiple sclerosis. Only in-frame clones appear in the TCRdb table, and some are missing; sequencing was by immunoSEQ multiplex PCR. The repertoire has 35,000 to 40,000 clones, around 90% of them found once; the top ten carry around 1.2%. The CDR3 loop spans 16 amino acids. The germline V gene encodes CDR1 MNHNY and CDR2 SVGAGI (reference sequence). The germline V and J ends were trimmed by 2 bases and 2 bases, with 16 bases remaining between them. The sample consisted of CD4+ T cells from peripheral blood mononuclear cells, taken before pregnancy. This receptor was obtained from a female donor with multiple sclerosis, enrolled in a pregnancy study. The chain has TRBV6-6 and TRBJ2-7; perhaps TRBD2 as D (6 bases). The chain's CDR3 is CASSYGAGTDPYEQYF. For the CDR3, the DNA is TGTGCCAGCAGTTACGGGGCCGGGACTGATCCCTACGAGCAGTACTTC.